Sequencing of this T cell receptor beta chain was carried out in a study of blood T cell repertoires in COVID-19. At the level of the study: The United States, Italy and Spain were the sources of the acute and convalescent COVID-19 samples.

In the source study's methods: Estimation of nucleated cell counts relied on the amplification of reference gene primers. The protocol was immunoSEQ multiplex PCR, while the TCRdb copy is restricted to in-frame clones and leaves out a portion. The V and J calls and the clone size are those of that table, but D and trimming were determined from the DNA. Of 200,000 or so clones listed, around 80% are singletons. V lost 6 bases to trimming and J lost 4 bases; unmatched junction nucleotides: 1. Germline CDR1 is MNHEY and CDR2 is SVGAGI. The length of the CDR3 is 12 residues. This TCR was sampled from a man aged 40-55 years who had recovered from COVID-19. The chain links TRBV6-5 to TRBJ1-1, with 8 bases identical to TRBD1. Material: peripheral blood. CDR3 DNA sequence: TGTGCCAGCAGGGACAGGGTCACTGAAGCTTTCTTT. Its protein is CASRDRVTEAFF.